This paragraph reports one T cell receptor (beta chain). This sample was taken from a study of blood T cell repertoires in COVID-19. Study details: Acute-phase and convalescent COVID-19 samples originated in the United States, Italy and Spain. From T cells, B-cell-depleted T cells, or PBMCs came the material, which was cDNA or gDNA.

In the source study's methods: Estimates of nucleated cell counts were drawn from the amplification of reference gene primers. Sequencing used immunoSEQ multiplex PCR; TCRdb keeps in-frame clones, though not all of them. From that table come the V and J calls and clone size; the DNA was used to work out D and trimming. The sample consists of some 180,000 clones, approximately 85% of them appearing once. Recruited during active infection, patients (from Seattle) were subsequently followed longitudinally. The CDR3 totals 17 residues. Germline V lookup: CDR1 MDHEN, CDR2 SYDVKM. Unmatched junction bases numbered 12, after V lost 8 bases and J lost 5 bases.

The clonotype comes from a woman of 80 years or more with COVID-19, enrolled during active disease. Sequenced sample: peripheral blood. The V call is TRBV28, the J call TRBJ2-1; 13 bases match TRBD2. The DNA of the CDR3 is TGTGCCAGCCGAAACCAGGAGGGACTAGCGGGAAACAATGAGCAGTTCTTC. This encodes CASRNQEGLAGNNEQFF. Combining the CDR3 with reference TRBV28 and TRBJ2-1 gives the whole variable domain DVKVTQSSRYLVKRTGEKVFLECVQDMDHENMFWYRQDPGLGLRLIYFSYDVKMKEKGDIPEGYSVSREKKERFSLILESASTNQTSMYLCASRNQEGLAGNNEQFFGPGTRLTVL.